The rows below give T cell receptor beta chains drawn from one sample of a study of blood T cell repertoires in COVID-19. Here immunoSEQ multiplex PCR was the method, and the copy in TCRdb shows in-frame clones only, minus some. The sample yields some 160,000 clones, 75% to 85% seen once. Sequencing input: peripheral blood. These TCRs come from a woman in her forties or fifties with acute or convalescent COVID-19. CDR3s include the opening cysteine and the closing phenylalanine or tryptophan. The D gene is left open where the match is weak. Size tells how often a clone was seen (once, few, many) or the class of an expanded clone, and some rows leave it out.

TRBJ2-7 | NA | 10 | TRBV3-1/TRBV3-2 | NA | TGTGCCAGCGGACAAATGGAGCAGTACTTC | CASGQMEQYF
TRBJ2-2 | NA | 18 | TRBV28 | few | TGTGCCAGCAGTTCTAGGGGACTCCCATACGCCTCGACCGGGGAGCTGTTTTTT | CASSSRGLPYASTGELFF
TRBJ2-7 | NA | 14 | TRBV6-5 | NA | TGTGCCAGCAGTTTTACTCTTAGGGGCGGCGAGCAGTACTTC | CASSFTLRGGEQYF
TRBJ1-2 | TRBD1 | 14 | TRBV18 | few | TGTGCCAGCTCACCAGAGACAGGGGTCTATGGCTACACCTTC | CASSPETGVYGYTF
TRBJ2-1 | NA | 13 | TRBV3-1/TRBV3-2 | NA | TGTGCCAGCAGTTACAGGGAATACAATGAGCAGTTCTTC | CASSYREYNEQFF
TRBJ1-5 | NA | 14 | TRBV7-2 | NA | TGTGCCAGCAGCTTGGCGAGGGGCAATCAGCCCCAGCATTTT | CASSLARGNQPQHF
TRBJ2-3 | NA | 14 | TRBV9 | NA | TGTGCCAGCAGCGTTTCGGGGGGCACAGATACGCAGTATTTT | CASSVSGGTDTQYF
TRBJ2-3 | TRBD1 | 15 | TRBV7-3 | NA | TGTGCCAGCAGCCGAACAGGGCAGGGGGCAGATACGCAGTATTTT | CASSRTGQGADTQYF
TRBJ2-7 | NA | 13 | TRBV4-3 | many | TGCGCCAGCAGCCAAGGGTGGGGGGACGAGCAGTACTTC | CASSQGWGDEQYF
TRBJ1-2 | TRBD1 | 15 | TRBV5-4 | NA | TGTGCCAGCAGCTACCGGGACAGGGATAACTATGGCTACACCTTC | CASSYRDRDNYGYTF
TRBJ2-3 | TRBD2 | 15 | TRBV6-5 | NA | TGTGCCAGCCGAGGGGCTGCGGGGGTGGTAGATACGCAGTATTTT | CASRGAAGVVDTQYF
TRBJ1-1 | NA | 13 | TRBV19 | NA | TGTGCCAGTATTGAGGACTGGAACACTGAAGCTTTCTTT | CASIEDWNTEAFF
TRBJ2-1 | NA | 14 | TRBV4-1 | NA | TGCGCCAGCAGCCAAGTGTTAATGGGCGATGAGCAGTTCTTC | CASSQVLMGDEQFF
TRBJ2-7 | TRBD1 | 15 | TRBV9 | NA | TGTGCCAGCAGCGTACTGGGACAGGGGGCCTACGAGCAGTACTTC | CASSVLGQGAYEQYF
TRBJ1-6 | NA | 15 | TRBV7-3 | NA | TGTGCCAGCAGCGCGGGGGGGTCCTATAATTCACCCCTCCACTTT | CASSAGGSYNSPLHF
TRBJ2-2 | NA | 16 | TRBV7-2 | NA | TGTGCCAGCAGCTTAGCTCCAGGGAAAAACACCGGGGAGCTGTTTTTT | CASSLAPGKNTGELFF
TRBJ1-1 | TRBD1 | 17 | TRBV30 | few | TGTGCCTGGAGCCACTGGGACAGGGCGGAGACGAACACTGAAGCTTTCTTT | CAWSHWDRAETNTEAFF
TRBJ2-2 | TRBD2 | 14 | TRBV4-2 | few | TGTGCCAGCAACAGCGGGGGGGAAACCGGGGAGCTGTTTTTT | CASNSGGETGELFF
TRBJ1-1 | NA | 12 | TRBV19 | NA | TGTGCCAGTATCGGCAGGGACTCTGAAGCTTTCTTT | CASIGRDSEAFF
TRBJ1-2 | TRBD1 | 17 | TRBV11-2 | NA | TGTGCCAGCAGCTTTCCTCAGGATGGCAGGGGGAAGGTGGGCTACACCTTC | CASSFPQDGRGKVGYTF
TRBJ2-3 | TRBD2 | 15 | TRBV6-5 | once | TGTGCCAGCAGTACCCAGCGGGGGAGAGTGGATACGCAGTATTTT | CASSTQRGRVDTQYF
TRBJ1-2 | TRBD1 | 16 | TRBV3-1/TRBV3-2 | NA | TGTGCCAGCAGCCAAGGGTCGACAGGGGGCCTTAGTGGCTACACCTTC | CASSQGSTGGLSGYTF
TRBJ1-4 | NA | 16 | TRBV2 | NA | TGTGCCAGCATCAGGCGGCAGGGGATAGCTAATGAAAAACTGTTTTTT | CASIRRQGIANEKLFF
TRBJ2-7 | NA | 15 | TRBV28 | NA | TGTGCCAGCAGTTTTCAGGGGTCCCTCTCCTACGAGCAGTACTTC | CASSFQGSLSYEQYF
TRBJ2-3 | NA | 14 | TRBV19 | once | TGTGCCAGTAGTATAGCCCCTGGCACAGATACGCAGTATTTT | CASSIAPGTDTQYF
TRBJ2-7 | NA | 13 | TRBV27 | few | TGTGCCAGCGGGGAATTGGACAGTCGCGAGCAGTACTTC | CASGELDSREQYF
TRBJ2-3 | NA | 17 | TRBV21-1 | NA | TGTGCCAGCAGCAAAGGACAGGGGGCTTGTTTCACAGATACGCAGTATTTT | CASSKGQGACFTDTQYF
TRBJ2-3 | TRBD1 | 15 | TRBV7-8 | NA | TGTGCCAGCAGCTTAGGGGGACAGAGCACAGATACGCAGTATTTT | CASSLGGQSTDTQYF
TRBJ1-3 | TRBD1 | 16 | TRBV4-1 | many | TGCGCCAGCAGCCACCAAGACAGGGAGTGGGGAAACACCATATATTTT | CASSHQDREWGNTIYF
TRBJ1-2 | NA | 15 | TRBV5-1 | once | TGCGCCAGCAGCTTGAAAACAGCCTCTGGCTATGGCTACACCTTC | CASSLKTASGYGYTF
TRBJ1-2 | TRBD1 | 14 | TRBV19 | few | TGTGCCAGTACCGGGGACAGGGGGGGTTTTGGCTACACCTTC | CASTGDRGGFGYTF
TRBJ1-2 | NA | 13 | TRBV5-4 | NA | TGTGCCAGCAGCCAAGGAGAAGACTATGGCTACACCTTC | CASSQGEDYGYTF
TRBJ1-4 | NA | 14 | TRBV25-1 | NA | TGTGCCAGCAGTGAAGGGGCTACTAATGAAAAACTGTTTTTT | CASSEGATNEKLFF
TRBJ2-7 | TRBD1 | 15 | TRBV10-1 | NA | TGCGCCAGCAGACCAACAGGGGGTTCCTCCTACGAGCAGTACTTC | CASRPTGGSSYEQYF
TRBJ2-3 | TRBD2 | 18 | TRBV9 | few | TGTGCCAGCAGCGCTCAAATTGGGCTAGCGGGAGGCACAGATACGCAGTATTTT | CASSAQIGLAGGTDTQYF
TRBJ1-6 | NA | 15 | TRBV5-6 | NA | TGTGCCAGCAGCGACCCTTACTCCAGGGTCTCACCCCTCCACTTT | CASSDPYSRVSPLHF
TRBJ1-1 | NA | 12 | TRBV7-2 | NA | TGTGCCAGCAGCCGGGGGGACACTGAAGCTTTCTTT | CASSRGDTEAFF
TRBJ2-1 | NA | 14 | TRBV4-1 | NA | TGCGCCAGCAGCCTACTTAGCGGAGACAATGAGCAGTTCTTC | CASSLLSGDNEQFF
TRBJ2-1 | NA | 14 | TRBV19 | NA | TGTGCCAGTAGCGACCGCCCAACAGGGAATGAGCAGTTCTTC | CASSDRPTGNEQFF
TRBJ2-7 | TRBD1 | 13 | TRBV10-3 | NA | TGTGCCATCAAGCGACAGGGGGAATACGAGCAGTACTTC | CAIKRQGEYEQYF
TRBJ1-1 | NA | 14 | TRBV7-9 | NA | TGTGCCAGCAGCAAACAGGGTAGGAACACTGAAGCTTTCTTT | CASSKQGRNTEAFF
TRBJ2-7 | NA | 15 | TRBV7-9 | NA | TGTGCCAGCAGCTTAACGGCTAGCGTCCTCCACGAGCAGTACTTC | CASSLTASVLHEQYF
TRBJ1-1 | TRBD1 | 16 | TRBV6-2/TRBV6-3 | NA | TGTGCCAGCAGTTACACAACGCCGGGACAGGGAACTGAAGCTTTCTTT | CASSYTTPGQGTEAFF
TRBJ1-3 | NA | 14 | TRBV13 | NA | TGTGCCAGCAGCCTCGGCCAGGCGGGAAACACCATATATTTT | CASSLGQAGNTIYF
TRBJ1-1 | TRBD1 | 15 | TRBV5-1 | NA | TGCGCCAGCAGCAGTAGACAGGGAAGGGGCACTGAAGCTTTCTTT | CASSSRQGRGTEAFF
TRBJ1-1 | TRBD1 | 15 | TRBV27 | NA | TGTGCCAGCAGTTTATGGGGACAGGGGGCGACTGAAGCTTTCTTT | CASSLWGQGATEAFF
TRBJ1-1 | NA | 12 | TRBV10-3 | few | TGTGCCATCAGGGGAGGGGACACTGAAGCTTTCTTT | CAIRGGDTEAFF
TRBJ1-2 | NA | 13 | TRBV6-5 | NA | TGTGCCAGCAGGTACCCAGGGGCCTATGGCTACACCTTC | CASRYPGAYGYTF
TRBJ1-6 | NA | 15 | TRBV7-2 | NA | TGTGCCAGCAGCTTTGACAGCTCCTATAATTCACCCCTCCACTTT | CASSFDSSYNSPLHF
TRBJ2-1 | TRBD2 | 19 | TRBV9 | NA | TGTGCCAGCAGCGTAGGTAGCGGGGGGCGGTATAGCTCCTACAATGAGCAGTTCTTC | CASSVGSGGRYSSYNEQFF
TRBJ1-1 | NA | 12 | TRBV30 | NA | TGTGCCTGGAACCGGGTAGTCACTGAAGCTTTCTTT | CAWNRVVTEAFF
TRBJ2-7 | TRBD2 | 13 | TRBV7-6 | NA | TGTGCCAGCAGCGGTAGCGGGGGGAGTGAGCAGTACTTC | CASSGSGGSEQYF
TRBJ1-6 | TRBD1 | 13 | TRBV10-3 | NA | TGTGCCGGAGCTGGGACAGAAGATTCACCCCTCCACTTT | CAGAGTEDSPLHF
TRBJ1-6 | TRBD1 | 19 | TRBV7-2 | NA | TGTGCCAGCAGCTTAGATCCCGGACAGGCTAGCTCCTATAATTCACCCCTCCACTTT | CASSLDPGQASSYNSPLHF
TRBJ1-1 | NA | 13 | TRBV7-9 | NA | TGTGCCAGCAGCTTAGAAGAGGGCACTGAAGCTTTCTTT | CASSLEEGTEAFF
TRBJ1-3 | NA | 12 | TRBV6-2/TRBV6-3 | NA | TGTGCCAGCAGTTACCTCGGAAACACCATATATTTT | CASSYLGNTIYF
TRBJ1-2 | TRBD1 | 15 | TRBV18 | NA | TGTGCCAGCTCACCACCAGCAGGGGGAAGTGGGGCACACACCTTC | CASSPPAGGSGAHTF
TRBJ1-6 | NA | 17 | TRBV28 | few | TGTGCCAGCAGGAAGGGGTACCTCAGCTCCTATAATTCACCCCTCCACTTT | CASRKGYLSSYNSPLHF
TRBJ1-1 | NA | 15 | TRBV4-2 | few | TGTGCCAGCAGCGATAGCAGGGGAGTGGGGACTGAAGCTTTCTTT | CASSDSRGVGTEAFF
TRBJ2-7 | TRBD1 | 15 | TRBV9 | once | TGTGCCAGCAGCACCCTGACAGGGGGATCCTACGAGCAGTACTTC | CASSTLTGGSYEQYF